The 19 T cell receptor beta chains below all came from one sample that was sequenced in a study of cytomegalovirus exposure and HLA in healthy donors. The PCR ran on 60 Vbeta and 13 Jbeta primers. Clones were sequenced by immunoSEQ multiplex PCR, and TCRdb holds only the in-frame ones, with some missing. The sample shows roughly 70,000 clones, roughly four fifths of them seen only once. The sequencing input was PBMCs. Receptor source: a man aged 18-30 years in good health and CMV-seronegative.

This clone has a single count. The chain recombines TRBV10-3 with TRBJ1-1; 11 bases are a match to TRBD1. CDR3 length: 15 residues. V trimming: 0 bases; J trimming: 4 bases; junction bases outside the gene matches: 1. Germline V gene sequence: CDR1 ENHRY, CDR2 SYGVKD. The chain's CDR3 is CAISESGQGGTEAFF. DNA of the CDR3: TGTGCCATCAGTGAGTCGGGACAGGGGGGCACTGAAGCTTTCTTT.

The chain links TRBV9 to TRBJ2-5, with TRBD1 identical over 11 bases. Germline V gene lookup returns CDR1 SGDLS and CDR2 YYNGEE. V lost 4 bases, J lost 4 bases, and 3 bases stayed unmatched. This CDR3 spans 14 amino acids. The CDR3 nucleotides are TGTGCCAGCAGCCTAGGGACAGGGGGAGAGACCCAGTACTTC. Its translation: CASSLGTGGETQYF.

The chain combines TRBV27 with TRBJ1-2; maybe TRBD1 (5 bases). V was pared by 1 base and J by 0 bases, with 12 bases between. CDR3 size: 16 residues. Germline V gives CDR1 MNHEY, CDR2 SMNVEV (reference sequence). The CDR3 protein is CASSLWGRKANYGYTF. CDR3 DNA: TGTGCCAGCAGTTTATGGGGGAGGAAAGCTAACTATGGCTACACCTTC.

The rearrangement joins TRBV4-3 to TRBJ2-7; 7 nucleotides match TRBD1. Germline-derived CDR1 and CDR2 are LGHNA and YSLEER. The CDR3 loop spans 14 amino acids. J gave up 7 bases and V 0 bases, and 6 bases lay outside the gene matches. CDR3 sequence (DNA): TGCGCCAGCAGCCAAGATACAGGGGTGGGGGAGCAGTACTTC. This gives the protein CASSQDTGVGEQYF.

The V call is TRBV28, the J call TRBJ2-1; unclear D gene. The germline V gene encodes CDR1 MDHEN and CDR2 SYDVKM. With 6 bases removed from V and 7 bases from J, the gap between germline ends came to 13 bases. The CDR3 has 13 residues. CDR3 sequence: CASSLPFMNEQFF. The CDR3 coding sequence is TGTGCCAGCAGCCTTCCGTTTATGAATGAGCAGTTCTTC.

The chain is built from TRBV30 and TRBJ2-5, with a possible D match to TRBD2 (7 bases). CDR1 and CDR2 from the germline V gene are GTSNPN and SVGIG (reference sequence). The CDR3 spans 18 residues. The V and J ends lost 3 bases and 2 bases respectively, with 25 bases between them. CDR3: CAWRGGGGFGRIQETQYF. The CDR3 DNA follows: TGTGCCTGGAGAGGGGGGGGCGGGTTTGGACGAATACAAGAGACCCAGTACTTC.

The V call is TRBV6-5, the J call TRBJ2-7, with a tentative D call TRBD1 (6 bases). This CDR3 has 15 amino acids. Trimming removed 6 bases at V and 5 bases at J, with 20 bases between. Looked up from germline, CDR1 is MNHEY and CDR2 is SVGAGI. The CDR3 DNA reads TGTGCCAGCAGCCCCCCTATTGGGGGCCCCAACGAGCAGTACTTC. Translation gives CASSPPIGGPNEQYF.

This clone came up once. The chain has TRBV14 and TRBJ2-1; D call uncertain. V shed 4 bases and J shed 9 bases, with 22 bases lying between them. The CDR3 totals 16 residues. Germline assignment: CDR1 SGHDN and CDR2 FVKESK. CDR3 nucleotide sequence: TGTGCCAGCAGCCCTCCCCAGACAACCCTACATAGTGAGCAGTTCTTC. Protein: CASSPPQTTLHSEQFF.

The CDR3 DNA reads TGTGCCAGCAGCCGAGAACTCCGGACTAGCGGGGGGTACAATGAGCAGTTCTTC. The encoded protein is CASSRELRTSGGYNEQFF. This sequence joins TRBV4-2 and TRBJ2-1; 14 nucleotides line up with TRBD2. The germline gives CDR1 LGHNA, CDR2 YNFKEQ. V shed 4 bases and J 4 bases; nucleotides not matched to a gene: 9. This CDR3 contains 18 residues.

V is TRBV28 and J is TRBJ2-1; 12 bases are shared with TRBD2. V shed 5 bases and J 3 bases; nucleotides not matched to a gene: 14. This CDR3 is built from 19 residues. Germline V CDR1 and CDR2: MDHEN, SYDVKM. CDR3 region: CASSPMPLRLAGVYNEQFF. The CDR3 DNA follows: TGTGCCAGCAGTCCCATGCCCCTACGACTAGCGGGGGTCTACAATGAGCAGTTCTTC.

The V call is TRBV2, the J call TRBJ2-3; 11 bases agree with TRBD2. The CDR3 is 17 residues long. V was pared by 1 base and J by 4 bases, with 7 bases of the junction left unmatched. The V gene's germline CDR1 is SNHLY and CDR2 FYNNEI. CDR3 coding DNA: TGTGCCAGCAGTGAAGTAATCCTAGCGGGGGGCGCAGATACGCAGTATTTT. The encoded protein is CASSEVILAGGADTQYF.

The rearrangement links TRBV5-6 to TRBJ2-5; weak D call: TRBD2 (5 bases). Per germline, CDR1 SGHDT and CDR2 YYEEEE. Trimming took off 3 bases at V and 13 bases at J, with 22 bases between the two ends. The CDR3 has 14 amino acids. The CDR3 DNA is TGTGCCAGCAGCTCAGGATTAATCGGGGTCATCTGGTACTTC. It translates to CASSSGLIGVIWYF.

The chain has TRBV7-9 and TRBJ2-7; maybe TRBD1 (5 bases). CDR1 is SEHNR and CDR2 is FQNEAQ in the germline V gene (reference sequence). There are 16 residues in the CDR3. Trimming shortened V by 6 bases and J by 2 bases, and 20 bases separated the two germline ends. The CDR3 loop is CASSVRVRQRTYEQYF. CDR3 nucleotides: TGTGCCAGCAGTGTTAGGGTGAGACAGAGAACCTACGAGCAGTACTTC.

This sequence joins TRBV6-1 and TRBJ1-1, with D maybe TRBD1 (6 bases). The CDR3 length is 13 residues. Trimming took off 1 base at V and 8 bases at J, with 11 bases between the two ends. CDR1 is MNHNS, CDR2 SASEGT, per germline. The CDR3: CASSEVGQGEAFF. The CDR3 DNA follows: TGTGCCAGCAGTGAAGTAGGGCAGGGGGAAGCTTTCTTT.

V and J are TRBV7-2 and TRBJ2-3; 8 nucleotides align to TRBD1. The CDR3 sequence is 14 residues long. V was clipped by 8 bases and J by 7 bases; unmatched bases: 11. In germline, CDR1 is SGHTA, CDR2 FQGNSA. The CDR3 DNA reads TGTGCCAGCCGACCAAGGCAGGGGGCATATACGCAGTATTTT. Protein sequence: CASRPRQGAYTQYF.

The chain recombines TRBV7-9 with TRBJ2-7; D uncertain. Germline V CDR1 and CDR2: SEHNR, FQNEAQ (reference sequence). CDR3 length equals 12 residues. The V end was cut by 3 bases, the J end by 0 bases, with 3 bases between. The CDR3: CASSFSSYEQYF. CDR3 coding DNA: TGTGCCAGCAGCTTCAGCTCCTACGAGCAGTACTTC.

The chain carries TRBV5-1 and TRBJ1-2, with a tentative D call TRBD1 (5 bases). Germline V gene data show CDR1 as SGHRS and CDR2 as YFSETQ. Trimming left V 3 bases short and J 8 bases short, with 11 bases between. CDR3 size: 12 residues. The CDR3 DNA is TGCGCCAGCAGCTGGGGGGTGGGGGGCTACACCTTC. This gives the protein CASSWGVGGYTF.

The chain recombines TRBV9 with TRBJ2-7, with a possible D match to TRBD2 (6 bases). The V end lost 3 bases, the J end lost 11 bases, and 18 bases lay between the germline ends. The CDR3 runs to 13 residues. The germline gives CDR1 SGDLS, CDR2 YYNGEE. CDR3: CASSASSERAEYF. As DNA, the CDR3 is TGTGCCAGCAGCGCGTCTAGCGAGAGGGCGGAGTACTTC.

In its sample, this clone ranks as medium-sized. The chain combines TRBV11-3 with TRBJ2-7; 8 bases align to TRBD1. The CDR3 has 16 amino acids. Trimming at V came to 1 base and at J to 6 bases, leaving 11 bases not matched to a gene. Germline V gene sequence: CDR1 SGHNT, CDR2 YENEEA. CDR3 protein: CASSLGIRDRSREQYF. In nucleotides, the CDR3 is TGTGCCAGCAGCTTAGGGATCCGGGACAGGTCACGCGAGCAGTACTTC.